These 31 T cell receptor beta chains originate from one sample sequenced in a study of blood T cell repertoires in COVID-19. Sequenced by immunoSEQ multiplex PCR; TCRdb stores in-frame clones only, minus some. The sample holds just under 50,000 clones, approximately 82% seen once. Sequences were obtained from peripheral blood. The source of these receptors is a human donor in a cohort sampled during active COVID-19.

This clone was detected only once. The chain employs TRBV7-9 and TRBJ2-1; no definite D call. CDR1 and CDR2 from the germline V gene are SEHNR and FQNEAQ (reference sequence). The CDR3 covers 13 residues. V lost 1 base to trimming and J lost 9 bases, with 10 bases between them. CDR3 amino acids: CASSLVEESEQFF. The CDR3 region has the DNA TGTGCCAGCAGCTTAGTAGAGGAATCTGAGCAGTTCTTC.

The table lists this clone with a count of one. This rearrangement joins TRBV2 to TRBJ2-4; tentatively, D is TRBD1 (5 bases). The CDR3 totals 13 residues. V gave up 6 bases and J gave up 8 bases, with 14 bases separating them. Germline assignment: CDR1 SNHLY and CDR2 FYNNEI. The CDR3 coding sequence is TGTGCCAGCAGGCAGGGCCTATGGGACATTCAGTACTTC. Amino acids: CASRQGLWDIQYF.

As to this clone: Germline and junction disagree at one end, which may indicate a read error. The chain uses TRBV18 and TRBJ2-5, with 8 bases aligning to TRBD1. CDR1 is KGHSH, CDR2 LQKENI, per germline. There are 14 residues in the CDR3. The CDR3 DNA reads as TGTGCCAGCTCACCGGGACAGGCGAAAGAGGCCCAGTACTTC. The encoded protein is CASSPGQAKEAQYF.

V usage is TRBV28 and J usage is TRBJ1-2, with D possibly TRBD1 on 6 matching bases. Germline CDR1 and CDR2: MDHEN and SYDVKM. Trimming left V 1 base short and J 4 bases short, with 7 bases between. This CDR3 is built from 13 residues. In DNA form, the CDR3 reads TGTGCCAGCAGTTTATCCAGGGGCTATGGCTACACCTTC. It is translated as CASSLSRGYGYTF.

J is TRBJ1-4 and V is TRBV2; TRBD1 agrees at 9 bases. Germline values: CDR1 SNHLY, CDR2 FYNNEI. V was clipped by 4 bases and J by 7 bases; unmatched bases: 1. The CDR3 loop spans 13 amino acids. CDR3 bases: TGTGCCAGCAGTGGGGACAGGGTTGAAAAACTGTTTTTT. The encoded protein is CASSGDRVEKLFF.

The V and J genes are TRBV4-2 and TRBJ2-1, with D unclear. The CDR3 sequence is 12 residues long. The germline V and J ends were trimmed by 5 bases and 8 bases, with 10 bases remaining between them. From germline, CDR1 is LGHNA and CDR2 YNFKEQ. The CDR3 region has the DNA TGTGCCAGCAGCGACTCGACTTATGAGCAGTTCTTC. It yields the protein CASSDSTYEQFF.

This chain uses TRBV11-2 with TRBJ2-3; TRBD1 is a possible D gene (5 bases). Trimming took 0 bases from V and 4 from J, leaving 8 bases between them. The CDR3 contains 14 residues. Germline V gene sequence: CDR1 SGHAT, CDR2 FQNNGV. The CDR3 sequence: CASSLDGAADTQYF. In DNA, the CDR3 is TGTGCCAGCAGCTTAGATGGGGCAGCAGATACGCAGTATTTT.

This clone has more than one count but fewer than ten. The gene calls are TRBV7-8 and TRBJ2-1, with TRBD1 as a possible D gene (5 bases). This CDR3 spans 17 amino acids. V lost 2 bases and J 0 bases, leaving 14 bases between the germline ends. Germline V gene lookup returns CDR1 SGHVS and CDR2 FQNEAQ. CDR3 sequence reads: CASSLPQTVRSYNEQFF. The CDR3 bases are TGTGCCAGCAGCTTACCCCAGACAGTGCGCTCCTACAATGAGCAGTTCTTC.

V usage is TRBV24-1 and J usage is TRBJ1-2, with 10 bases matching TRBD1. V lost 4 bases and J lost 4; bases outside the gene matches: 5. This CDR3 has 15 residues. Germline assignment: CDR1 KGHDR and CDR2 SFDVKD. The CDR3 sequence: CATSDRTGGRYGYTF. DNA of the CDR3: TGTGCCACCAGTGACCGGACAGGGGGACGCTATGGCTACACCTTC.

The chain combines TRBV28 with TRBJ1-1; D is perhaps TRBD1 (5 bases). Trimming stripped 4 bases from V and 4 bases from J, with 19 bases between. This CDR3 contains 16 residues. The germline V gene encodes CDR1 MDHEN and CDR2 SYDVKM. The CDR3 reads CASSYPGAGRATEAFF. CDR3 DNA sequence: TGTGCCAGCAGTTACCCGGGAGCAGGGCGTGCCACTGAAGCTTTCTTT.

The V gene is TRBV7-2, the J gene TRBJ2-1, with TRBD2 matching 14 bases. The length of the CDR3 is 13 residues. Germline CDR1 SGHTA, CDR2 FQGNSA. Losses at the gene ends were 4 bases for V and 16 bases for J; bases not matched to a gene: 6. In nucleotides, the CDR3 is TGTGCCAGCAGCTCCGGGACTAGCGGGAGTTGCTTCTTC. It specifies CASSSGTSGSCFF.

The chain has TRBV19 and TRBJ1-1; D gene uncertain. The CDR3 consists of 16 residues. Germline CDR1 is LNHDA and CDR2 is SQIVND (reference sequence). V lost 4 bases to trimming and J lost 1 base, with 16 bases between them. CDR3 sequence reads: CASSTLPGKGNTEAFF. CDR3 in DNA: TGTGCCAGTAGTACCCTTCCAGGAAAAGGGAACACTGAAGCTTTCTTT.

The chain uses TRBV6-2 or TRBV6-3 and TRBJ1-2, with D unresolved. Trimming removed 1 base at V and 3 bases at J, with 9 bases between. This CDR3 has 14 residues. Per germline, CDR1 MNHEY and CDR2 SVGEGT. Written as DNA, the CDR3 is TGTGCCAGCAGTTACTTCTCCAGTCACTATGGCTACACCTTC. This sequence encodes CASSYFSSHYGYTF.

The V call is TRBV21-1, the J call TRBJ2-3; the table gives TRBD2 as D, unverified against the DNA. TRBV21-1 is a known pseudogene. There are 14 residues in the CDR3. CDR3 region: CASSKWRIPDTQYF. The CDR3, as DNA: TGTGCCAGCAGCAAATGGAGGATCCCAGATACGCAGTATTTT.

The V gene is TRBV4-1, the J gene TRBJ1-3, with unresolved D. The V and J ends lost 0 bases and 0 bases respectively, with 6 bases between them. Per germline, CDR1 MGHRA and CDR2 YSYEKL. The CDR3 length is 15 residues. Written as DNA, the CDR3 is TGCGCCAGCAGCCAAGAACCGAGCTCTGGAAACACCATATATTTT. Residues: CASSQEPSSGNTIYF.

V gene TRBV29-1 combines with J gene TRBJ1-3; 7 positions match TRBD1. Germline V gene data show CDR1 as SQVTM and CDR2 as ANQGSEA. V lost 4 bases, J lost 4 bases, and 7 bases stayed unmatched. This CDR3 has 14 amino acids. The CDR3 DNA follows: TGCAGCGTTGGGGCCGGGACAGAAGGAAACACCATATATTTT. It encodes CSVGAGTEGNTIYF.

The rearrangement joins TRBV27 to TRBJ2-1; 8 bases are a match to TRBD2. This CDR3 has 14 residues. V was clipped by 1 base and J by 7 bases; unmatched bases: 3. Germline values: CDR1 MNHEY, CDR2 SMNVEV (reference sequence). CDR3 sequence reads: CASSLFPGGNEQFF. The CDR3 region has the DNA TGTGCCAGCAGTTTATTTCCGGGAGGGAATGAGCAGTTCTTC.

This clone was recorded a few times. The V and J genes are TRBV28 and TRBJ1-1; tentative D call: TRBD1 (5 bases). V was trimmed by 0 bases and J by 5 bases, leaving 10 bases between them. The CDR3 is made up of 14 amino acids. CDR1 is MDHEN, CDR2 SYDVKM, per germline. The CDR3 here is CASSLWGGSTEAFF. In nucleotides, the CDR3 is TGTGCCAGCAGTTTATGGGGGGGGTCAACTGAAGCTTTCTTT.

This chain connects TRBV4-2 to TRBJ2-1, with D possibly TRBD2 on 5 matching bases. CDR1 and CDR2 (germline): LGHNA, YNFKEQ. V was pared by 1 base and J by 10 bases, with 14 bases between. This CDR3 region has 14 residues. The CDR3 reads CASSQVEMTGEQFF. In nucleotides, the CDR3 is TGTGCCAGCAGCCAAGTTGAAATGACGGGAGAGCAGTTCTTC.

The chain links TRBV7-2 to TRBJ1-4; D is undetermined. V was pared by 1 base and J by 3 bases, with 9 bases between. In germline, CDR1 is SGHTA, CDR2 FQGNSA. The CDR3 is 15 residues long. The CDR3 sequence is CASSLDGTANEKLFF. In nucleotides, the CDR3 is TGTGCCAGCAGCTTAGATGGTACGGCTAATGAAAAACTGTTTTTT. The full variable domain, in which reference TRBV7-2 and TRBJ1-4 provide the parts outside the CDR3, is GAGVSQSPSNKVTEKGKDVELRCDPISGHTALYWYRQSLGQGLEFLIYFQGNSAPDKSGLPSDRFSAERTGGSVSTLTIQRTQQEDSAVYLCASSLDGTANEKLFFGSGTQLSVL.

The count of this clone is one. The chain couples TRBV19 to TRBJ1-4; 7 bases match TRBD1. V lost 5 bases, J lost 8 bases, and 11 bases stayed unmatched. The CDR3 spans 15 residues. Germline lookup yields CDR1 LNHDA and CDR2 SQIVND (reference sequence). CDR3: CASSLPTGRNEKLFF. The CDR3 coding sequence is TGTGCCAGTAGTCTCCCGACAGGGAGGAACGAAAAACTGTTTTTT.

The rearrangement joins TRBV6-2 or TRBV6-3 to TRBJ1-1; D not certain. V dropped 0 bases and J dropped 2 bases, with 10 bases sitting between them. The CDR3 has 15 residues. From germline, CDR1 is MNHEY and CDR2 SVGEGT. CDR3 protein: CASSYSARVNTEAFF. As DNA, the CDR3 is TGTGCCAGCAGTTACTCGGCTCGGGTTAACACTGAAGCTTTCTTT.

In DNA form, the CDR3 reads TGCGCCAGCAGCAAGACAGGGGGCAATTCACCCCTCCACTTT. Its translation: CASSKTGGNSPLHF. J is TRBJ1-6 and V is TRBV5-1; the match to TRBD1 covers 10 bases. The CDR3 is 14 residues long. The V segment lost 4 bases and the J segment 7 bases; nucleotides outside the gene matches: 2. CDR1 is SGHRS, CDR2 YFSETQ, per germline.

DNA of the CDR3: TGTGCCAGCAGCCCCTGGATAGGACAGGGAAACTATGGCTACACCTTC. Its translation is CASSPWIGQGNYGYTF. The chain combines TRBV5-4 with TRBJ1-2, with 8 bases lining up with TRBD1. The CDR3 covers 16 residues. V was clipped by 4 bases and J by 2 bases; unmatched bases: 10. CDR1 is SGHNT and CDR2 is YYREEE in the germline V gene (reference sequence).

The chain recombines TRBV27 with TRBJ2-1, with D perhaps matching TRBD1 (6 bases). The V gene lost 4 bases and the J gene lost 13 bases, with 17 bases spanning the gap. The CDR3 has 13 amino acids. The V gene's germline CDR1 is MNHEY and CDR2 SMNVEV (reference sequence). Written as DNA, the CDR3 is TGTGCCAGCAGTTCCCTCGCAGGGGTGGTCCAGTTCTTC. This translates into CASSSLAGVVQFF.

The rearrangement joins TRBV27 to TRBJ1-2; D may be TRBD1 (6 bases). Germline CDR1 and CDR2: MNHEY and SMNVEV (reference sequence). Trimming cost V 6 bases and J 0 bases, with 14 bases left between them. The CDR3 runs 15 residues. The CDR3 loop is CASSPRQAPNYGYTF. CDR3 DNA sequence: TGTGCCAGCAGCCCCAGACAGGCCCCTAACTATGGCTACACCTTC.

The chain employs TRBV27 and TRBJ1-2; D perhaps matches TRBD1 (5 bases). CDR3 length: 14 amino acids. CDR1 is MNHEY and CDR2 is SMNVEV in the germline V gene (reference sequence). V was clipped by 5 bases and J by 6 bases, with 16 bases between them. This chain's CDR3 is CASSRTTGVDGYTF. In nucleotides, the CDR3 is TGTGCCAGCAGTCGCACGACGGGGGTGGATGGCTACACCTTC.

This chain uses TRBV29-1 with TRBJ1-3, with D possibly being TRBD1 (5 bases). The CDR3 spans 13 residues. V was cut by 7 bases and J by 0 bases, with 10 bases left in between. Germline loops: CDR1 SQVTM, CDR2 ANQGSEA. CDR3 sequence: CSAGDFSGNTIYF. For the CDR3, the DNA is TGCAGCGCCGGGGACTTCTCTGGAAACACCATATATTTT. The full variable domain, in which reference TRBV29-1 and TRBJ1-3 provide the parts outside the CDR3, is SAVISQKPSRDICQRGTSLTIQCQVDSQVTMMFWYRQQPGQSLTLIATANQGSEATYESGFVIDKFPISRPNLTFSTLTVSNMSPEDSSIYLCSAGDFSGNTIYFGEGSWLTVV.

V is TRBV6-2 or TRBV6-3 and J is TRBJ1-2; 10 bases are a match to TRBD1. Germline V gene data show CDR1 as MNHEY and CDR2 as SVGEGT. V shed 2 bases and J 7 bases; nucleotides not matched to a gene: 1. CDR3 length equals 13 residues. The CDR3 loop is CASSYGTGVGYTF. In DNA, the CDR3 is TGTGCCAGCAGTTACGGGACAGGGGTTGGCTACACCTTC.

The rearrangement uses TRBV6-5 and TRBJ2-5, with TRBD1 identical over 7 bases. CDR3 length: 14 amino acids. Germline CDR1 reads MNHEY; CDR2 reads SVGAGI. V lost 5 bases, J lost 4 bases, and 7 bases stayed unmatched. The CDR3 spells CASSPGTVRETQYF. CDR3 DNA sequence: TGTGCCAGCAGTCCGGGGACAGTACGAGAGACCCAGTACTTC.

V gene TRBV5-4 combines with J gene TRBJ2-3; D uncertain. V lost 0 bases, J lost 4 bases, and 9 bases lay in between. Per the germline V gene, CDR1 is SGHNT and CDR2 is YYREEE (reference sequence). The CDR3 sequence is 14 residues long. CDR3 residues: CASSLADRADTQYF. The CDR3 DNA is TGTGCCAGCAGCTTGGCAGATCGGGCAGATACGCAGTATTTT.